This T cell receptor beta chain was profiled in a study of early T cells in non-severe SARS-CoV-2 infection. This clonotype was counted many times. Unique molecular identifiers were added to individual cDNA molecules. TCRdb re-analysed the 5' RACE reads in MiXCR, keeping a single row per CDR3 protein. The repertoire holds approximately 80,000 distinct CDR3 sequences, with roughly 12% as singletons. The sample in question was whole blood, obtained at baseline. This TCR came from an adult who was a healthcare worker with PCR-confirmed SARS-CoV-2 infection or an uninfected control (not recorded which).

DNA of the CDR3: TGCAGTGCTCTCAAAATATTAACAGGGACCTACGAGCAGTACTTC. Translating it yields CSALKILTGTYEQYF. This chain connects TRBV20-1 to TRBJ2-7; possibly TRBD1 for D (6 bases). CDR1 is DFQATT and CDR2 is SNEGSKA in the germline V gene (reference sequence). This CDR3 contains 15 residues. The germline V and J ends were trimmed by 5 bases and 2 bases, with 19 bases remaining between them.